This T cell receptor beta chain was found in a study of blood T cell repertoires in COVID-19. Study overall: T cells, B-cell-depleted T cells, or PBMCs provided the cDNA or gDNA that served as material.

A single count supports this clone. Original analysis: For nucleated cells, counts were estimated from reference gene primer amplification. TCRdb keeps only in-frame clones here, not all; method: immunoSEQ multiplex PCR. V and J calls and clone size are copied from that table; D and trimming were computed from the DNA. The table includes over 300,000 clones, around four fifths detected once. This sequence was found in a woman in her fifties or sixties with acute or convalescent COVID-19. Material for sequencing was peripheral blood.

The CDR3 coding sequence is TGTGCCAGCAGCTTAATCCCCGCAGATACGCAGTATTTT. It encodes CASSLIPADTQYF. The chain recombines TRBV7-2 with TRBJ2-3; D ambiguous. Germline V gene data show CDR1 as SGHTA and CDR2 as FQGNSA. The CDR3 contains 13 residues. V gave up 2 bases and J gave up 4 bases, with 7 bases separating them.